A selection of T cell receptor beta chains follows, all from one sample in a study of shared clonotypes between healthy human individuals. The repertoire was sequenced with immunoSEQ multiplex PCR; TCRdb's copy has only in-frame clones and lacks some. This repertoire shows 600,000 to 750,000 clones, approximately 75% found once; its top ten account for around 1.8%. Sequencing was performed on memory CD4+ T cells sorted from blood. The receptors originated from a woman aged 30 to 39 in good health. The CDR3 runs from the conserved cysteine through the conserved F or W. The order of the fields is clone size, J gene, V gene, D gene, CDR3 DNA, CDR3 protein. A D gene is named only where the DNA matches it firmly. Not all rows give a size; the values are once, few, many and, for expanded clones, a class.

NA	TRBJ1-3	TRBV10-1	NA	TGCGCCAGCAGTTCCGGGACCGGCTCCGGGGCCGACTCTGGAAACACCATATATTTT	CASSSGTGSGADSGNTIYF
NA	TRBJ2-2	TRBV2	TRBD2	TGTGCCAGCACCAGGCGAGCGGGAAACGTCGGGGAGCTGTTTTTT	CASTRRAGNVGELFF
NA	TRBJ2-3	TRBV18	TRBD1	TGTGCCAGCTTCCCGAGAGTTAACAGGGGGGATACGCAGTATTTT	CASFPRVNRGDTQYF
once	TRBJ2-1	TRBV21-1	NA	TGTGCCAGCAGCAAAGGAGGGGGAGAAGAATACAATGAGCAGTTCTTC	CASSKGGGEEYNEQFF
NA	TRBJ2-3	TRBV6-5	NA	TGTGCCAGCAGTCGCGAGCGGGTTGGCACAGATACGCAGTATTTT	CASSRERVGTDTQYF
NA	TRBJ2-5	TRBV5-4	TRBD2	TGTGCCAGTCAGCGGGAGGATATAGAGACCCAGTACTTC	CASQREDIETQYF
NA	TRBJ1-5	TRBV28	NA	TGTGCCAGCAGTTCCCCGTATAGCAATCAGCCCCAGCATTTT	CASSSPYSNQPQHF
NA	TRBJ1-5	TRBV4-2	NA	TGTGCCAGCAGCCAAGATATAGGGCAGGTAAATCAGCCCCAGCATTTT	CASSQDIGQVNQPQHF
NA	TRBJ1-2	TRBV25-1	TRBD1	TGTGCCAGCAGGGGGACAGGGGGTAATGGCTACACCTTC	CASRGTGGNGYTF
NA	TRBJ2-4	TRBV5-6	NA	TGTGCCAGCAGCTTGCCCCTAGGGAACATTCAGTACTTC	CASSLPLGNIQYF
NA	TRBJ2-7	TRBV5-1	TRBD1	TGCGCCAGCAGCTTGATCGGACAGGGGGGGAACTACGAGCAGTACTTC	CASSLIGQGGNYEQYF
NA	TRBJ1-1	TRBV5-8	NA	TGTGCCAGCAGCTCCTCCCTGGGCGTAGGGAACACTGAAGCTTTCTTT	CASSSSLGVGNTEAFF
once	TRBJ2-6	TRBV5-1	NA	TGCGCCAGCAGCTTTCAGCCAGGGCAGGAAGGGGCCAACGTCCTGACTTTC	CASSFQPGQEGANVLTF
NA	TRBJ2-7	TRBV15	NA	TGTGCCACCAGCAGAGTGTCGGGGGCCTACGAGCAGTACTTC	CATSRVSGAYEQYF
NA	TRBJ2-1	TRBV7-2	TRBD2	TGTGCCAGCAGCCGGATTTCTAGCGGGAGGGCCGATGAGCAGTTCTTC	CASSRISSGRADEQFF
NA	TRBJ2-5	TRBV5-1	NA	TGCGCCAGCAGCTCCAGCATGGGCAGGGGTGAGACCCAGTACTTC	CASSSSMGRGETQYF
NA	TRBJ1-5	TRBV5-1	NA	TGCGCCAGCAGCTTGGCGGGGGGCGGCGATCAGCCCCAGCATTTT	CASSLAGGGDQPQHF
once	TRBJ1-5	TRBV6-1	TRBD1	TGTGCCGGAGGTGTTGACAGGGATCAGCCCCAGCATTTT	CAGGVDRDQPQHF
NA	TRBJ2-5	TRBV6-5	NA	TGTGCCAGCAGTTACGGTGGAGATGGGACCCAGTACTTC	CASSYGGDGTQYF
NA	TRBJ2-2	TRBV7-2	TRBD2	TGTGCCAGCAGCTCCCTCGGGACCGGGGGGATTTTAGCCGGGGAGCTGTTTTTT	CASSSLGTGGILAGELFF
NA	TRBJ2-6	TRBV5-1	NA	TGCGCCAGCAGCTTGGGACTAGTGTCTGGGGCCAACGTCCTGACTTTC	CASSLGLVSGANVLTF
NA	TRBJ2-3	TRBV28	NA	TGTGCCAGCACCCCGGTCCGGCGGTACACCACAGATACGCAGTATTTT	CASTPVRRYTTDTQYF
NA	TRBJ2-7	TRBV11-1	TRBD2	TGTGCCAGCAGTACGGCTAGCGGGTACTACGAGCAGTACTTC	CASSTASGYYEQYF
NA	TRBJ1-4	TRBV5-8	NA	TGTGCCAGCAGCTTAGGAGGGGGAAGCACTAATGAAAAACTGTTTTTT	CASSLGGGSTNEKLFF
many	TRBJ2-1	TRBV11-1	NA	TGTGCCAGCAGCTTAGCACTAGGGGGGATCTACAATGAGCAGTTCTTC	CASSLALGGIYNEQFF
NA	TRBJ2-7	TRBV6-6	NA	TGTGCCAGCAGTGGACACAAATCCTACGAGCAGTACTTC	CASSGHKSYEQYF
NA	TRBJ1-4	TRBV30	TRBD1	TGTGCCTGGAGTGTTCCCGGGACAGGGCGTGAAAAACTGTTTTTT	CAWSVPGTGREKLFF
once	TRBJ2-2	TRBV28	NA	TGTGCCAGCAGTATGGATCTTGGGCTGTTTTTT	CASSMDLGLFF
once	TRBJ2-7	TRBV7-2	NA	TGTGCCAGCAGCTTATCCCCAGTACCCTCCTACGAGCAGTACTTC	CASSLSPVPSYEQYF
NA	TRBJ2-3	TRBV11-2	TRBD2	TGTGCCAGCAGCCTGAGTCTACTAGCGGGACTTGCCGATACGCAGTATTTT	CASSLSLLAGLADTQYF
once	TRBJ1-1	TRBV6-5	NA	TGTGCCAGCAGTCTCTGGACAGCGACTGAAGCTTTCTTT	CASSLWTATEAFF
few	TRBJ1-3	TRBV5-1	TRBD1	TGCGCCAGCAGCATAACGACAGGGGCTGGAAACACCATATATTTT	CASSITTGAGNTIYF
NA	TRBJ2-2	TRBV4-1	NA	TGCGCCAGCAGCCAAGTGTCCACCGGGGAGCTGTTTTTT	CASSQVSTGELFF
NA	TRBJ2-7	TRBV2	TRBD1	TGTGCCAGCAGGGGGACAGTCTACGAGCAGTACTTC	CASRGTVYEQYF
NA	TRBJ2-1	TRBV5-1	TRBD2	TGCGCCAGCAGCTTTTCTAGCGGGAGTAAATACAATGAGCAGTTCTTC	CASSFSSGSKYNEQFF
once	TRBJ1-5	TRBV6-6	TRBD1	TGTGCCAGCACCACTCAGGGGGATCAGCCCCAGCATTTT	CASTTQGDQPQHF
NA	TRBJ2-5	TRBV7-3	TRBD1	TGTGCCAGCAGCCAGACAGGGGCCCCAGGGGAGACCCAGTACTTC	CASSQTGAPGETQYF
few	TRBJ1-2	TRBV7-9	TRBD1	TGTGCCAGCAGCCGAGAGACAGGGAACTATGGCTACACCTTC	CASSRETGNYGYTF
NA	TRBJ2-1	TRBV10-3	NA	TGTGCCACCAGGTGGGACTCCTACAATGAGCAGTTCTTC	CATRWDSYNEQFF
NA	TRBJ2-3	TRBV21-1	NA	TGTGCCAGCAGCAAAAGCGGAGGCACAGATACGCAGTATTTT	CASSKSGGTDTQYF
NA	TRBJ1-2	TRBV28	NA	TGTGCCAGCAGCCCTACTGGGTCGGGGTCAGTTTACTATGGCTACACCTTC	CASSPTGSGSVYYGYTF
NA	TRBJ2-2	TRBV11-1	TRBD1	TGTGCCAGCAGTTTGGACAGGGGGAACACCGGGGAGCTGTTTTTT	CASSLDRGNTGELFF
NA	TRBJ2-2	TRBV29-1	NA	TGCAGCGTTGAAGTTACGGGGGTCGCCGGGGAGCTGTTTTTT	CSVEVTGVAGELFF
few	TRBJ2-3	TRBV5-1	TRBD2	TGCGCCAGCAGCTTGTTTTCAGCAACGGGGGGGACAGATACGCAGTATTTT	CASSLFSATGGTDTQYF
NA	TRBJ1-4	TRBV6-5	NA	TGTGCCAGCAGTTATGGTAGCACAACTAATGAAAAACTGTTTTTT	CASSYGSTTNEKLFF